Only a few counts were recorded for the clone carrying this T cell receptor beta chain. Per the authors' pipeline: Quantification of nucleated cells was approximated via reference gene primer amplification. Only in-frame clones appear in the TCRdb table, and some are missing; sequencing was by immunoSEQ multiplex PCR. The V and J calls and clone size come from that table; D and trimming were worked out from the DNA. The table has approximately 60,000 clones, around 85% seen once. The CDR3 is 17 residues long. Germline V gene data show CDR1 as SGDLS and CDR2 as YYNGEE. The V end lost 3 bases, the J end lost 1 base, and 19 bases lay between the germline ends. The data stem from a study of blood T cell repertoires in COVID-19. Background on the study: Collection of acute and convalescent COVID-19 samples took place in the United States, Italy and Spain. PBMCs, B-cell-depleted T cells, or T cells provided the cDNA or gDNA that made up the material.

The chain combines TRBV9 with TRBJ2-5, with D possibly TRBD1 on 6 matching bases. The receptor was derived from a man aged 55 to 69 with acute or convalescent COVID-19. The sample comprised peripheral blood. The chain's CDR3 is CASSAHLGGEGQETQYF. In DNA, the CDR3 is TGTGCCAGCAGCGCCCATCTAGGGGGAGAAGGCCAAGAGACCCAGTACTTC.